Sequencing of this T cell receptor beta chain was carried out in a study of cytomegalovirus exposure and HLA in healthy donors. There are 14 residues in the CDR3. Germline V gives CDR1 MNHNY, CDR2 SVGAGI (reference sequence). Trimming pared 0 bases from V and 5 bases from J, leaving 10 bases between. Amplification used 60 Vbeta primers and 13 Jbeta primers. Using immunoSEQ multiplex PCR, the repertoire was profiled, and TCRdb retains in-frame clones only, with some absent. The sample data list more than 110,000 clones. The chain recombines TRBV6-6 with TRBJ2-5; unclear D gene. The sequence was collected from a man in his forties in good health and CMV-seronegative. Material: PBMCs. The CDR3 is CASSYSALSETQYF. CDR3 nucleotides: TGTGCCAGCAGTTACTCTGCGCTCTCCGAGACCCAGTACTTC.